Listed here is a single TCR beta chain. Antigen unknown. The source of the sample is a study of cytomegalovirus exposure and HLA in healthy donors. The CDR3 contains 14 residues. From germline, CDR1 is SEHNR and CDR2 FQNEAQ (reference sequence). The V gene lost 1 base and the J gene lost 4 bases, with 5 bases spanning the gap. A multiplex PCR was run with 60 Vbeta primers and 13 Jbeta primers. Here immunoSEQ multiplex PCR was the method, and the copy in TCRdb shows in-frame clones only, minus some. Seen here are fewer than 250,000 clones, approximately 79% observed once, and the top ten hold 1.5% to 2%. Study-wide points: In a later analysis, an Asian-associated ancestry cluster reportedly showed fewer N-insertions than the roughly 650-donor mean. Upon later analysis, HLA-associated TCR beta chains proved more clonally expanded than other, equally common chains.

The origin of this receptor is a male donor in good health and CMV-seronegative. The sequencing input was PBMCs. This chain uses TRBV7-9 with TRBJ1-6; no reliable D call. The CDR3 coding sequence is TGTGCCAGCAGCTTAGAACAGTATAATTCACCCCTCCACTTT. As protein: CASSLEQYNSPLHF.